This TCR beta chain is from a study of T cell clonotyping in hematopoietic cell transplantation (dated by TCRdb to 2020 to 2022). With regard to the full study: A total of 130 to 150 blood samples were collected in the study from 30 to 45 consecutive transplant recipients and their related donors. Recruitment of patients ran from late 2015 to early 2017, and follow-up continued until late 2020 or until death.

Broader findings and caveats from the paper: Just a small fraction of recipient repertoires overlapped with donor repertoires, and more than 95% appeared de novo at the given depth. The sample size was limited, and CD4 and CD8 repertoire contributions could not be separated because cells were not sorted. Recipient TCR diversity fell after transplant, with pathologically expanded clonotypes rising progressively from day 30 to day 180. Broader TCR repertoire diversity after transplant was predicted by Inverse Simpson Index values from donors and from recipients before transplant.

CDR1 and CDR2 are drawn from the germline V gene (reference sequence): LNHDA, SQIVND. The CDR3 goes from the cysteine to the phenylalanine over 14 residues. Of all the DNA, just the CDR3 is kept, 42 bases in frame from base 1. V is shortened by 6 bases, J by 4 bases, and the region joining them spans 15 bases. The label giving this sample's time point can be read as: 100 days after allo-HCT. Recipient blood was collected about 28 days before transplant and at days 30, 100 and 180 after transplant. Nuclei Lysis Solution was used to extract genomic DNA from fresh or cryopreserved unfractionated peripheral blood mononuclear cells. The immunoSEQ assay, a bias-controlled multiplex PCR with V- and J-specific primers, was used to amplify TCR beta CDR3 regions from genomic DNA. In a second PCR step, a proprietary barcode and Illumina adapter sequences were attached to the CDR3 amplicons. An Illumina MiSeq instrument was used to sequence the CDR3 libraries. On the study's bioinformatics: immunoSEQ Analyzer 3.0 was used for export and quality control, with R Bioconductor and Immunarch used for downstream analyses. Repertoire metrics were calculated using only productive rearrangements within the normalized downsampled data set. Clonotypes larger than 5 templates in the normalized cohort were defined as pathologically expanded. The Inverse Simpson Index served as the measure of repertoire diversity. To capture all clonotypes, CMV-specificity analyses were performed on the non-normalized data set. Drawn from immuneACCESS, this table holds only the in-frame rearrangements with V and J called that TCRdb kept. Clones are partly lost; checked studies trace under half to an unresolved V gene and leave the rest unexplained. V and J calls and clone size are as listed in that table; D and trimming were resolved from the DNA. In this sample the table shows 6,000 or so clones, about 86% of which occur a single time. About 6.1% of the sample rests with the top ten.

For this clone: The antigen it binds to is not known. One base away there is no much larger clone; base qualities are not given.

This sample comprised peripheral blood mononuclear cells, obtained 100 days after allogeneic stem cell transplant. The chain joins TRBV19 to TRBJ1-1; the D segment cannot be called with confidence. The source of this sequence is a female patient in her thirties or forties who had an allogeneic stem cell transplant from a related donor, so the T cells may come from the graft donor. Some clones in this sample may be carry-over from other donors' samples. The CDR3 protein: CASRPPQRSTEAFF. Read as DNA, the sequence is TGTGCCAGTAGACCCCCTCAAAGGAGCACTGAAGCTTTCTTT.